The T cell receptor beta chain described here comes from a study of blood T cell repertoires in COVID-19. On the study more broadly: Specimens from acute and convalescent COVID-19 originated in the United States, Italy and Spain. From T cells, B-cell-depleted T cells, or PBMCs came the material, which was cDNA or gDNA.

In the authors' workflow: Reference gene primer amplification gave estimated nucleated cell counts. Profiled with immunoSEQ multiplex PCR; TCRdb holds only in-frame clones, not every one. V, J and clone size were drawn from that table, and D and trimming were deduced from the DNA. The profile shows about 120,000 clones, about nine tenths of them singletons. Germline values: CDR1 SGHRS, CDR2 YFSETQ. The length of the CDR3 is 13 residues. The V and J ends lost 4 bases and 4 bases respectively, with 11 bases between them. The sequenced sample was peripheral blood. The chain couples TRBV5-1 to TRBJ1-2, with D maybe TRBD1 (5 bases). The clonotype was recovered from a middle-aged man with acute or convalescent COVID-19. CDR3 protein: CASSPGGGYGYTF. The CDR3 DNA follows: TGCGCCAGCAGCCCTGGGGGGGGCTATGGCTACACCTTC. Full variable domain (rest looked up from reference TRBV5-1 and TRBJ1-2): KAGVTQTPRYLIKTRGQQVTLSCSPISGHRSVSWYQQTPGQGLQFLFEYFSETQRNKGNFPGRFSGRQFSNSRSEMNVSTLELGDSALYLCASSPGGGYGYTFGSGTRLTVV.